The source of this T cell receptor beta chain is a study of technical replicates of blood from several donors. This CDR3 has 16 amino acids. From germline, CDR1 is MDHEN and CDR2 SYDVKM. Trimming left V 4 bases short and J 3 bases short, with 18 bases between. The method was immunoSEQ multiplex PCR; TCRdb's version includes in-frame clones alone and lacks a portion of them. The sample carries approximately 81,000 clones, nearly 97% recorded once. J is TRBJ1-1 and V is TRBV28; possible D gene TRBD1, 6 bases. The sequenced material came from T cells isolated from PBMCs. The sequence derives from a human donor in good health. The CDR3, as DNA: TGTGCCAGCAGTTCGCCAGGGGATGGGTTGGACACTGAAGCTTTCTTT. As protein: CASSSPGDGLDTEAFF.